This record looks at one T cell receptor beta chain sequence and its context. Its specificity is not known. Generated by immunoSEQ multiplex PCR, the TCRdb table keeps only in-frame clones and is missing some. The profile covers roughly 120,000 clones, with almost 95% appearing a single time and 1.5% to 2% taken by the ten largest. The data originate from a study of T cell responses to AZD1222 COVID-19 vaccine. Study results and caveats: Once two AZD1222 doses were given, Spike-specific TCR breadth and depth went up.

CDR1 is SGHAT and CDR2 is FQNNGV in the germline V gene. The CDR3 runs 15 residues. Trimming took 1 base from V and 0 from J, leaving 9 bases between them. The receptor was isolated from an adult who received the AZD1222 COVID-19 vaccine. The chain employs TRBV11-2 and TRBJ1-1; D gene unclear. The starting material was peripheral blood, obtained 28 days after the second AZD1222 dose. CDR3 in amino acids: CASSLGLELNTEAFF. In DNA, the CDR3 is TGTGCCAGCAGCTTAGGATTGGAGTTGAACACTGAAGCTTTCTTT.